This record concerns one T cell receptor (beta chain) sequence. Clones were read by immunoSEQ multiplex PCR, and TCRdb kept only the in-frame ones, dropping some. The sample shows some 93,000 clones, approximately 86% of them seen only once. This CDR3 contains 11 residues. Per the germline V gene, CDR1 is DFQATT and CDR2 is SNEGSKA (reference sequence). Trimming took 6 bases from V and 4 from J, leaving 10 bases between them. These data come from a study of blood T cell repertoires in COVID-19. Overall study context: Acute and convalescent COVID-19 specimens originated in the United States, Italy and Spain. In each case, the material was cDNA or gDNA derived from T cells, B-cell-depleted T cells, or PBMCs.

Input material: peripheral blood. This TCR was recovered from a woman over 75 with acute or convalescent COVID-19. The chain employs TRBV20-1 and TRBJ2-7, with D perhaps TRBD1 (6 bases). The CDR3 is CSAETGYEQYF. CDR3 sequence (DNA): TGCAGTGCCGAAACAGGGTACGAGCAGTACTTC.